One sample yielded the 4 T cell receptor beta chains listed below, sequenced in a study of T cells in localized non-small cell lung cancer. Only in-frame clones appear in the TCRdb table, and some are missing; sequencing was by immunoSEQ multiplex PCR. The sample shows about 52,000 clones, around 90% of them seen only once. Sequenced here: PBMCs, sampled before any cancer treatment. Receptor source: a female donor with stage II lung adenocarcinoma.

CDR3 in amino acids: CASSEGRGTGDYGYTF. The CDR3 region has the DNA TGTGCCAGCAGTGAAGGGCGCGGGACAGGGGACTATGGCTACACCTTC. V is TRBV6-1 and J is TRBJ1-2, with 10 positions matching TRBD1. The V segment lost 1 base and the J segment 3 bases; nucleotides outside the gene matches: 5. This CDR3 region has 16 residues. Germline CDR1 MNHNS, CDR2 SASEGT.

The V gene is TRBV4-2, the J gene TRBJ1-3; D might be TRBD1 (6 bases). CDR1 and CDR2 from the germline V gene are LGHNA and YNFKEQ. The CDR3 consists of 18 residues. Trimming cost V 0 bases and J 1 base, with 16 bases left between them. The chain's CDR3 is CASSQEDDRWKSGNTIYF. The CDR3 nucleotides read TGTGCCAGCAGCCAAGAAGATGACAGGTGGAAATCTGGAAACACCATATATTTT.

The V call is TRBV11-2, the J call TRBJ1-1, with D tentatively TRBD1 (6 bases). The V gene's germline CDR1 is SGHAT and CDR2 FQNNGV. There are 15 residues in the CDR3. V shed 5 bases and J shed 4 bases, with 17 bases lying between them. CDR3 bases: TGTGCCAGCAGCCTAGTAGGGGGGGGTAGCACTGAAGCTTTCTTT. Protein: CASSLVGGGSTEAFF.

This chain uses TRBV6-1 with TRBJ1-2, with D maybe TRBD1 (5 bases). Per the germline V gene, CDR1 is MNHNS and CDR2 is SASEGT. CDR3 length: 13 amino acids. Trimming stripped 0 bases from V and 8 bases from J, with 10 bases between. CDR3 loop: CASSEAAGWGYTF. In nucleotides, the CDR3 is TGTGCCAGCAGTGAAGCGGCAGGGTGGGGCTACACCTTC.